The 23 T cell receptor beta chains reported below all come from one sample, sequenced in a study of T cell responses to AZD1222 COVID-19 vaccine. Produced via immunoSEQ multiplex PCR; TCRdb's table is partial and in-frame only. The sample yields under 150,000 clones, roughly 90% seen once. The input for sequencing was peripheral blood, taken 28 days after the second AZD1222 dose. These receptor sequences come from an adult who received the AZD1222 COVID-19 vaccine.

The chain carries TRBV28 and TRBJ1-4; the D is unclear. CDR1 is MDHEN, CDR2 SYDVKM, per germline. V dropped 1 base and J dropped 3 bases, with 9 bases sitting between them. The CDR3 sequence is 15 residues long. The CDR3: CASSLSAAANEKLFF. The CDR3 region has the DNA TGTGCCAGCAGTTTATCAGCGGCCGCTAATGAAAAACTGTTTTTT.

V usage is TRBV7-8 and J usage is TRBJ2-3, with a weak D call TRBD1 (6 bases). V was clipped by 1 base and J by 6 bases, with 17 bases between them. Germline-derived CDR1 and CDR2 are SGHVS and FQNEAQ. CDR3 length equals 16 residues. CDR3 protein: CASSLGGPAGRDTQYF. For the CDR3, the DNA is TGTGCCAGCAGCTTAGGGGGGCCCGCCGGCCGGGATACGCAGTATTTT. The full variable domain, with the rest looked up from reference TRBV7-8 and TRBJ2-3, is GAGVSQSPRYKVAKRGQDVALRCDPISGHVSLFWYQQALGQGPEFLTYFQNEAQLDKSGLPSDRFFAERPEGSVSTLKIQRTQQEDSAVYLCASSLGGPAGRDTQYFGPGTRLTVL.

The gene calls are TRBV7-3 and TRBJ2-1, with D possibly being TRBD1 (6 bases). Trimming removed 5 bases from V and 0 bases from J, with 11 bases in between. Germline V gene sequence: CDR1 SGHTA, CDR2 FQGTGA. The CDR3 is 15 residues long. CDR3 protein: CASSPKTGSYNEQFF. The CDR3 bases are TGTGCCAGCAGCCCGAAGACAGGCTCCTACAATGAGCAGTTCTTC.

Only one count was recorded for this clone. At one end, the junction sequence differs from germline, possibly due to a read error. This chain joins TRBV7-8 and TRBJ1-4, with 7 positions matching TRBD1. The V gene's germline CDR1 is SGHVS and CDR2 FQNEAQ. The CDR3 is 14 residues long. CDR3 nucleotides: TGTGCCAGCAGCCCCCAGGGGGGCAGGGAAAAACTGCTTTTT. It specifies CASSPQGGREKLLF.

CDR3 sequence: CASSQGKETQYF. CDR3 nucleotide sequence: TGTGCCAGCAGTCAAGGAAAAGAGACCCAGTACTTC. The rearrangement links TRBV6-6 to TRBJ2-5; D is ambiguous. The CDR3 totals 12 residues. Trimming shortened V by 5 bases and J by 3 bases, and 7 bases separated the two germline ends. Looked up from germline, CDR1 is MNHNY and CDR2 is SVGAGI (reference sequence).

The chain is built from TRBV4-1 and TRBJ1-2; D uncertain. Between the trimmed V and J ends, which lost 1 base and 1 base, there was a span of 13 bases. The germline CDR1 and CDR2 sequences are MGHRA and YSYEKL. The CDR3 is 16 residues long. This CDR3 is CASSQAPRTSNYGYTF. DNA of the CDR3: TGCGCCAGCAGCCAAGCCCCCCGCACAAGTAACTATGGCTACACCTTC.

This clone was seen just once. The V gene is TRBV7-3, the J gene TRBJ2-6; D is perhaps TRBD1 (6 bases). Germline CDR1 and CDR2: SGHTA and FQGTGA. The CDR3 has 15 amino acids. Trimming left V 5 bases short and J 2 bases short, with 10 bases between. For the CDR3, the DNA is TGTGCCAGCAGCCCACAGGGACCTGGGGCCAACGTCCTGACTTTC. Amino acids: CASSPQGPGANVLTF.

The chain is built from TRBV7-6 and TRBJ2-2, with 7 bases matching TRBD1. With V trimmed by 3 bases and J by 5 bases, 9 bases remained unmatched. This CDR3 comprises 16 residues. Germline V lookup: CDR1 SGHVS, CDR2 FNYEAQ. The CDR3 sequence: CASSFWSGGSTGELFF. The CDR3, as DNA: TGTGCCAGCAGCTTTTGGTCAGGGGGTTCTACCGGGGAGCTGTTTTTT.

V usage is TRBV2 and J usage is TRBJ1-6, with D possibly TRBD1 on 5 matching bases. The germline CDR1 and CDR2 sequences are SNHLY and FYNNEI. The V end was cut by 3 bases, the J end by 5 bases, with 8 bases between. The CDR3 totals 14 residues. The chain's CDR3 is CASSDWGNNSPLHF. The CDR3, as DNA: TGTGCCAGCAGTGACTGGGGGAATAATTCACCCCTCCACTTT.

Worth noting for this clone: This specimen includes other DNA sequences encoding the same CDR3. V and J are TRBV7-9 and TRBJ1-5; D call uncertain. The CDR3 is made up of 14 amino acids. CDR1 and CDR2 (germline): SEHNR, FQNEAQ (reference sequence). Trimming shortened V by 3 bases and J by 4 bases, and 10 bases separated the two germline ends. The CDR3 loop reads CASSFGPGNQPQHF. The CDR3 nucleotides read TGTGCCAGCAGCTTTGGTCCGGGTAATCAGCCCCAGCATTTT.

The chain uses TRBV10-2 and TRBJ1-5, with TRBD1 identical over 9 bases. The ends lost 7 bases at V and 2 bases at J; junction bases unmatched: 3. The CDR3 length is 14 residues. From germline, CDR1 is WSHSY and CDR2 SAAADI. The CDR3 sequence is CASKTGGGNQPQHF. The CDR3 DNA follows: TGCGCCAGCAAGACAGGGGGAGGCAATCAGCCCCAGCATTTT.

The chain links TRBV9 to TRBJ1-2, with D unresolved. Deletions cut 2 bases from V and 8 bases from J, with 13 bases between. This CDR3 is 13 amino acids long. CDR1 and CDR2 (germline): SGDLS, YYNGEE. CDR3 in DNA: TGTGCCAGCAGCGTTAGTGGTTCTTGGGGCTACACCTTC. It translates to CASSVSGSWGYTF. The whole variable domain, filled in from reference TRBV9 and TRBJ1-2, reads DSGVTQTPKHLITATGQRVTLRCSPRSGDLSVYWYQQSLDQGLQFLIQYYNGEERAKGNILERFSAQQFPDLHSELNLSSLELGDSALYFCASSVSGSWGYTFGSGTRLTVV.

The chain uses TRBV11-2 and TRBJ2-1, with TRBD2 matching 13 bases. The germline gives CDR1 SGHAT, CDR2 FQNNGV. The length of the CDR3 is 18 residues. The V gene end was trimmed by 5 bases and the J gene end by 3 bases; junction bases not matched to a gene: 10. This chain's CDR3 is CASSNYGTSGDRYNEQFF. The CDR3 DNA is TGTGCCAGCAGCAACTATGGGACTAGCGGGGATCGCTACAATGAGCAGTTCTTC.

The chain links TRBV15 to TRBJ1-5; weak D call: TRBD1 (5 bases). In germline, CDR1 is LNHNV, CDR2 YYDKDF (reference sequence). V was shortened by 0 bases and J by 5 bases, with 17 bases between the two germline ends. CDR3 length: 17 amino acids. The DNA of the CDR3 is TGTGCCACCAGCAGAGACCTAAGGACAATGGGCGATCAGCCCCAGCATTTT. Translation gives CATSRDLRTMGDQPQHF. The whole variable domain, filled in from reference TRBV15 and TRBJ1-5, reads DAMVIQNPRYQVTQFGKPVTLSCSQTLNHNVMYWYQQKSSQAPKLLFHYYDKDFNNEADTPDNFQSRRPNTSFCFLDIRSPGLGDTAMYLCATSRDLRTMGDQPQHFGDGTRLSIL.

V and J are TRBV28 and TRBJ1-4, with D possibly TRBD1 on 6 matching bases. The CDR3 has 19 amino acids. V gave up 4 bases and J gave up 0 bases, with 21 bases separating them. Germline V lookup: CDR1 MDHEN, CDR2 SYDVKM. Here the CDR3 DNA reads TGTGCCAGCAGTTACGTTGGGTGGGACACAGACTCAACTAATGAAAAACTGTTTTTT. It yields the protein CASSYVGWDTDSTNEKLFF.

This chain links TRBV15 with TRBJ1-3; the D is unclear. In germline, CDR1 is LNHNV, CDR2 YYDKDF (reference sequence). The ends were cut back, 0 bases at V and 3 bases at J, with 12 bases in the middle. This CDR3 region has 16 residues. The CDR3 DNA reads as TGTGCCACCAGCAGAGAACCGCAGGTGTTTGGAAACACCATATATTTT. It is translated as CATSREPQVFGNTIYF.

Regarding this clone: Other DNA sequences within the sample encode an identical CDR3. The chain has TRBV5-4 and TRBJ1-6; D ambiguous. Trimming cost V 1 base and J 7 bases, with 9 bases left between them. CDR3 size: 14 residues. Germline CDR1 and CDR2: SGHNT and YYREEE (reference sequence). CDR3 amino acids: CASSLSFPNSPLHF. The CDR3, as DNA: TGTGCCAGCAGCTTGTCTTTCCCAAATTCACCCCTCCACTTT. Based on the CDR3 plus reference TRBV5-4 and TRBJ1-6, the full variable domain is ETGVTQSPTHLIKTRGQQVTLRCSSQSGHNTVSWYQQALGQGPQFIFQYYREEENGRGNFPPRFSGLQFPNYSSELNVNALELDDSALYLCASSLSFPNSPLHFGNGTRLTVT.

V gene TRBV13 combines with J gene TRBJ1-5, with D unresolved. Germline V gene data show CDR1 as PRHDT and CDR2 as FYEKMQ (reference sequence). This CDR3 contains 14 residues. Deletions cut 1 base from V and 1 base from J, with 5 bases between. CDR3 DNA sequence: TGTGCCAGCAGCTTAGCTGGAAGCAATCAGCCCCAGCATTTT. Translation: CASSLAGSNQPQHF.

The chain couples TRBV18 to TRBJ2-3; D is ambiguous. The germline V gene encodes CDR1 KGHSH and CDR2 LQKENI. V lost 6 bases to trimming and J lost 1 base, with 5 bases between them. The CDR3 has 12 amino acids. CDR3 sequence (DNA): TGTGCCAGCTCGGATGGCACAGATACGCAGTATTTT. This gives the protein CASSDGTDTQYF. Full variable domain (missing parts from reference TRBV18 and TRBJ2-3): NAGVMQNPRHLVRRRGQEARLRCSPMKGHSHVYWYRQLPEEGLKFMVYLQKENIIDESGMPKERFSAEFPKEGPSILRIQQVVRGDSAAYFCASSDGTDTQYFGPGTRLTVL.

The V call is TRBV7-6, the J call TRBJ2-1; 13 bases are a match to TRBD2. This CDR3 spans 15 amino acids. Germline V gene data show CDR1 as SGHVS and CDR2 as FNYEAQ. Trimming took 7 bases from V and 1 from J; bases not matched to a gene: 1. The CDR3 protein is CASMGLAGSYNEQFF. DNA for the CDR3: TGTGCCAGCATGGGACTAGCGGGATCCTACAATGAGCAGTTCTTC.

The chain combines TRBV7-9 with TRBJ1-2; D is unresolved. V was clipped by 5 bases and J by 6 bases, with 10 bases between them. Per germline, CDR1 SEHNR and CDR2 FQNEAQ (reference sequence). The CDR3 contains 12 residues. The CDR3 DNA reads as TGTGCCAGCAGCAAAAGAACTGATGGCTACACCTTC. Its translation is CASSKRTDGYTF.

The V call is TRBV30, the J call TRBJ2-1; TRBD2 matches 8 bases. The V and J ends lost 0 bases and 4 bases, in that order; junction bases with no gene match: 5. The germline V gene has CDR1 GTSNPN and CDR2 SVGIG (reference sequence). The length of the CDR3 is 15 residues. This chain's CDR3 is CAWSVIAGRYNEQFF. CDR3 nucleotides: TGTGCCTGGAGTGTGATAGCGGGGAGGTACAATGAGCAGTTCTTC. Filled out from reference TRBV30 and TRBJ2-1, the complete variable domain reads SQTIHQWPATLVQPVGSPLSLECTVEGTSNPNLYWYRQAAGRGLQLLFYSVGIGQISSEVPQNLSASRPQDRQFILSSKKLLLSDSGFYLCAWSVIAGRYNEQFFGPGTRLTVL.

The chain recombines TRBV6-6 with TRBJ1-1; 10 bases match TRBD1. The CDR3 length is 14 residues. With 6 bases clipped from V and 5 bases from J, the junction kept 6 bases outside the gene matches. Germline V gene data show CDR1 as MNHNY and CDR2 as SVGAGI (reference sequence). The CDR3 spells CASRQTGGQTEAFF. As DNA, the CDR3 is TGTGCCAGCAGACAGACAGGGGGCCAGACTGAAGCTTTCTTT.